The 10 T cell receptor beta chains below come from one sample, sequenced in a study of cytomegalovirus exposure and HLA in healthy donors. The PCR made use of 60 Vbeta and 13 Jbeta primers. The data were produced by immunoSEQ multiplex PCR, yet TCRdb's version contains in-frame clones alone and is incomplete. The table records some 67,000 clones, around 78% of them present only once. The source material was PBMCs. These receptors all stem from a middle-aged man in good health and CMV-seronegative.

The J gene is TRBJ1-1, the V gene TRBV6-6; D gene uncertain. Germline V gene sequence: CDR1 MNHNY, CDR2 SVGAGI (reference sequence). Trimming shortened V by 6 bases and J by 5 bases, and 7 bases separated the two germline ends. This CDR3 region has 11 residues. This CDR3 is CASREGTEAFF. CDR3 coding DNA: TGTGCCAGCAGGGAGGGTACTGAAGCTTTCTTT.

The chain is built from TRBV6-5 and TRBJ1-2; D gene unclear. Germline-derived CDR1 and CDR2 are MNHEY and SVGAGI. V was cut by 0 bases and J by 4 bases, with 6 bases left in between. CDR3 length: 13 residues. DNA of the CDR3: TGTGCCAGCAGTTACTCGGCACCCTATGGCTACACCTTC. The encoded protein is CASSYSAPYGYTF.

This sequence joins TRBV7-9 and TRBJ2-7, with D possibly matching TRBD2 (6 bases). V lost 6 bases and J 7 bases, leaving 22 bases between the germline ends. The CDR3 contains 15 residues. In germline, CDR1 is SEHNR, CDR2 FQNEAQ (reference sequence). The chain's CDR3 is CASSSSGTWGGEQYF. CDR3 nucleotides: TGTGCCAGCAGTTCTTCCGGGACTTGGGGCGGAGAGCAGTACTTC.

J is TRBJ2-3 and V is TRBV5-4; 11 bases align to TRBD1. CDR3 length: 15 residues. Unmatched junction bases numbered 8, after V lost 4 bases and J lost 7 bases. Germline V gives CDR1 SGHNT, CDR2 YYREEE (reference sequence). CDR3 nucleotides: TGTGCCAGCAGCCTGGTTGGGACAGGGGGTTATACGCAGTATTTT. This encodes CASSLVGTGGYTQYF.

CDR3 nucleotide sequence: TGTGCCAGCAGCGAATCGGGACAAAGCTCCTACGAGCAGTACTTC. Translating gives CASSESGQSSYEQYF. V gene TRBV9 combines with J gene TRBJ2-7; a weak D match, TRBD1 (6 bases). Germline CDR1 reads SGDLS; CDR2 reads YYNGEE. Between the trimmed V and J ends, which lost 3 bases and 0 bases, there was a span of 13 bases. The CDR3 is 15 residues long.

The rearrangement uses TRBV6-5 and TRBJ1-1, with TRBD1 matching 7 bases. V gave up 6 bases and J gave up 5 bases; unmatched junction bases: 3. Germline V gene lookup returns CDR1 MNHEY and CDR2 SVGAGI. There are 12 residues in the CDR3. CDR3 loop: CASRRTGTEAFF. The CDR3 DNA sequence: TGTGCCAGCAGAAGGACAGGTACTGAAGCTTTCTTT.

CDR3 DNA: TGTGCCAGCAGTTGGGGGTTAACAGGGTATAATGAAAAACTGTTTTTT. Its translation is CASSWGLTGYNEKLFF. The chain couples TRBV28 to TRBJ1-4, with D tentatively TRBD1 (6 bases). Trimming took 4 bases from V and 4 from J, leaving 16 bases between them. The CDR3 is 16 residues long. Germline values: CDR1 MDHEN, CDR2 SYDVKM.

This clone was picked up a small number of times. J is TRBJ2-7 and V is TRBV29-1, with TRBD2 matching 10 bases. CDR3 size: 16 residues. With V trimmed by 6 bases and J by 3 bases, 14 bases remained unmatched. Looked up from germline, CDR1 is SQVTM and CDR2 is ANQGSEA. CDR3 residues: CSVEGLAGDSYYEQYF. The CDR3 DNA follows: TGCAGCGTGGAGGGGCTAGCGGGAGACTCCTACTACGAGCAGTACTTC.

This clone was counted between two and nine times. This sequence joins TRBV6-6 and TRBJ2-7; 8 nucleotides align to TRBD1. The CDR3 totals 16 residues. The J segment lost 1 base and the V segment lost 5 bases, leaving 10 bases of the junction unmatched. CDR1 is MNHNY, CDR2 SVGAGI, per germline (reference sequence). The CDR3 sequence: CASSNNRDRPSYEQYF. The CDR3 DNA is TGTGCCAGCAGTAACAACCGGGACAGGCCTTCCTACGAGCAGTACTTC.

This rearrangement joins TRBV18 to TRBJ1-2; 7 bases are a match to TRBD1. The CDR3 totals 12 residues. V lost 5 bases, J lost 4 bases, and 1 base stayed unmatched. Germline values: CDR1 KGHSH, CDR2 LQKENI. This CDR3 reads CASSWDSYGYTF. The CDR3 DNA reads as TGTGCCAGCTCATGGGACAGCTATGGCTACACCTTC.